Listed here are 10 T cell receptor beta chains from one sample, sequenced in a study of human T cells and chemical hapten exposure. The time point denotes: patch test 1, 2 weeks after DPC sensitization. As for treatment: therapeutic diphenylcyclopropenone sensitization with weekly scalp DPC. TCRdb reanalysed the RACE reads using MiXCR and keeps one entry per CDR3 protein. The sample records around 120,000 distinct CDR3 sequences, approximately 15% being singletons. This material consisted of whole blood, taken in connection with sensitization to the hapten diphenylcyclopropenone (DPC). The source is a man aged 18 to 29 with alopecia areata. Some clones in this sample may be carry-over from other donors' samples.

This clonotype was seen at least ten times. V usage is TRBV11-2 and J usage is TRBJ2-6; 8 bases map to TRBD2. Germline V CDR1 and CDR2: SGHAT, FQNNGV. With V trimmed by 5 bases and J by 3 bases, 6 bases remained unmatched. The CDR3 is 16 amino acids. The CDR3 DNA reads TGTGCCAGCAGCATCGGGGGGGCCTTTGGGGCCAACGTCCTGACTTTC. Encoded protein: CASSIGGAFGANVLTF.

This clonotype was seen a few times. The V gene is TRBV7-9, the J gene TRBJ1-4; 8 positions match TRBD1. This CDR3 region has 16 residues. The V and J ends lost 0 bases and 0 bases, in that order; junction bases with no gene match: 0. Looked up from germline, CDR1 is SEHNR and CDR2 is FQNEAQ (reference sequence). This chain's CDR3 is CASSLAGQATNEKLFF. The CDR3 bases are TGTGCCAGCAGCTTAGCGGGACAGGCAACTAATGAAAAACTGTTTTTT.

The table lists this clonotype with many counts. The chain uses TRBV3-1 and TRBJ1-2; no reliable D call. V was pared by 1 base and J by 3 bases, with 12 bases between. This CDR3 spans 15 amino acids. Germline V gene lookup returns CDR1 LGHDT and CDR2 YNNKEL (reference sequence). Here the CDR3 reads CASSQAPKGDYGYTF. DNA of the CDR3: TGTGCCAGCAGCCAAGCCCCCAAAGGCGACTATGGCTACACCTTC.

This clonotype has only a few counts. CDR3 coding DNA: TGTGCCAGCTCACCACCGAGCGGGGGGGCCTCCAACATTCAGTACTTC. Translation: CASSPPSGGASNIQYF. The chain joins TRBV18 to TRBJ2-4; TRBD2 matches 10 bases. The CDR3 runs to 16 residues. Trimming removed 0 bases from V and 7 bases from J; junction bases left unmatched: 6. Germline V gene sequence: CDR1 KGHSH, CDR2 LQKENI.

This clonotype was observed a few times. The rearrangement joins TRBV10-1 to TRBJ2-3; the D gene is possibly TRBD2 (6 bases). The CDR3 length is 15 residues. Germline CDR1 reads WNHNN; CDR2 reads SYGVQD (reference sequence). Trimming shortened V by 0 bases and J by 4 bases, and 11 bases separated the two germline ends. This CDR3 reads CASSESGLTADTQYF. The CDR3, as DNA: TGCGCCAGCAGTGAGTCCGGACTAACCGCAGATACGCAGTATTTT.

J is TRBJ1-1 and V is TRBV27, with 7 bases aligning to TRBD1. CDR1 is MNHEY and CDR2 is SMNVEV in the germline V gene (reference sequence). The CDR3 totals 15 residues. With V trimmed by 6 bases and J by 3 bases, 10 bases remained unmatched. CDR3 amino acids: CASRRQTGRYTEAFF. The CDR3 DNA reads TGTGCCAGCAGGAGGCAGACAGGGAGATACACTGAAGCTTTCTTT.

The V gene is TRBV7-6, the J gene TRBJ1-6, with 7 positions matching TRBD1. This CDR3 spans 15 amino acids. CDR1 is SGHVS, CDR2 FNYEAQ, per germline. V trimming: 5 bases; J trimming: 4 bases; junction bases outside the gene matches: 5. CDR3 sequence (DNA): TGTGCCAGCAGCGTAAGGGACAGTTATAATTCACCCCTCCACTTT. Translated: CASSVRDSYNSPLHF. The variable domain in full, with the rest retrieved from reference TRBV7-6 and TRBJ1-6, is GAGVSQSPRYKVTKRGQDVALRCDPISGHVSLYWYRQALGQGPEFLTYFNYEAQQDKSGLPNDRFSAERPEGSISTLTIQRTEQRDSAMYRCASSVRDSYNSPLHFGNGTRLTVT.

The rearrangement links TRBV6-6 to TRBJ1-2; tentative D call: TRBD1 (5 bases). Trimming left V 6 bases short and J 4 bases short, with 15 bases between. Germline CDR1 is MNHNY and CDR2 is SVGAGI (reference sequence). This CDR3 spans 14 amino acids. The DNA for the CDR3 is TGTGCCAGCAGGAAAGACAGCCCAGGCTATGGCTACACCTTC. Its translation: CASRKDSPGYGYTF.

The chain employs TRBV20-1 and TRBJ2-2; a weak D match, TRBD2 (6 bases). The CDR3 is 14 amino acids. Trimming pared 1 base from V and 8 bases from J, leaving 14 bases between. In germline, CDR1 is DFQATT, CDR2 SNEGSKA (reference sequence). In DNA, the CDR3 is TGCAGTGCTAGAGTCGTCGCGGGGTTTGGGGAGCTGTTTTTT. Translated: CSARVVAGFGELFF.

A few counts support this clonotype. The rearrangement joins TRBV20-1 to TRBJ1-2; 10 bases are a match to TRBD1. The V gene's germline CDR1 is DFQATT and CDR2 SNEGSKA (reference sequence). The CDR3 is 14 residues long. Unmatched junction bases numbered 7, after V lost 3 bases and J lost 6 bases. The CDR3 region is CSARRTGGFHGYTF. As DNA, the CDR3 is TGCAGTGCTAGGCGGACAGGGGGATTCCATGGCTACACCTTC.